The sequence of this T cell receptor beta chain was determined in a study of blood T cell repertoires in COVID-19. At the level of the study: Collection of acute and convalescent COVID-19 samples took place in the United States, Italy and Spain. T cells, B-cell-depleted T cells, or PBMCs provided the cDNA or gDNA that served as material.

As processed by the authors: Estimated nucleated cell counts came from reference gene primer amplification. Data came from immunoSEQ multiplex PCR; TCRdb stores just in-frame clones and leaves some out. V, J and clone size reflect that table, while D and trimming were determined from the DNA. The data show more than 80,000 clones, approximately 86% seen once. The germline gives CDR1 SGDLS, CDR2 YYNGEE. The CDR3 loop spans 14 amino acids. V lost 0 bases and J 5 bases, leaving 8 bases between the germline ends. The V call is TRBV9, the J call TRBJ2-2; tentative D call: TRBD1 (5 bases). The sample comprised peripheral blood. The TCR sequence derives from a man of 80 years or more with acute or convalescent COVID-19. The CDR3 DNA reads TGTGCCAGCAGCGTAGTGGCAGGGACCGGGGAGCTGTTTTTT. It codes for CASSVVAGTGELFF.